Shown below are 25 T cell receptor beta chains from a single sample sequenced in a study of blood T cell repertoires in COVID-19. The table came from immunoSEQ multiplex PCR; TCRdb's copy has only in-frame clones and leaves some out. Among fewer than 9,500 clones listed, around 80% were seen once. The sequenced material came from peripheral blood. These receptors all come from a human donor in a cohort sampled during active COVID-19.

This chain links TRBV7-2 with TRBJ2-5; the match to TRBD2 covers 15 bases. V lost 5 bases, J lost 4 bases, and 5 bases stayed unmatched. The germline V gene encodes CDR1 SGHTA and CDR2 FQGNSA. The CDR3 loop spans 16 amino acids. The CDR3 protein is CASSKGLAGGRETQYF. CDR3 nucleotides: TGTGCCAGCAGCAAGGGACTAGCGGGGGGCCGAGAGACCCAGTACTTC.

The CDR3 is CASKRGNNGYTF. Here the CDR3 DNA reads TGTGCCAGCAAACGGGGGAACAATGGCTACACCTTC. V and J are TRBV6-5 and TRBJ1-2, with D tentatively TRBD1 (5 bases). The germline V gene has CDR1 MNHEY and CDR2 SVGAGI. Trimming cost V 7 bases and J 6 bases, with 12 bases left between them. CDR3 size: 12 residues.

The genes are TRBV6-5 and TRBJ1-2; a possible D gene is TRBD1 (6 bases). The V end was cut by 4 bases, the J end by 1 base, with 13 bases between. This CDR3 is 15 amino acids long. Germline V gives CDR1 MNHEY, CDR2 SVGAGI. CDR3 amino acids: CASSSMDSINYGYTF. CDR3 in DNA: TGTGCCAGCAGTTCCATGGACAGCATTAACTATGGCTACACCTTC.

This clone was counted only a few times. The chain recombines TRBV7-9 with TRBJ1-5; D call uncertain. The CDR3 runs to 15 residues. Looked up from germline, CDR1 is SEHNR and CDR2 is FQNEAQ (reference sequence). Trimming left V 0 bases short and J 4 bases short, with 10 bases between. The DNA of the CDR3 is TGTGCCAGCAGCTTAGCGAACAGCGGGAATCAGCCCCAGCATTTT. Amino acids: CASSLANSGNQPQHF.

The chain links TRBV7-2 to TRBJ2-7; TRBD1 agrees at 10 bases. V trimming: 1 base; J trimming: 6 bases; junction bases outside the gene matches: 6. In germline, CDR1 is SGHTA, CDR2 FQGNSA. This CDR3 is built from 15 residues. The CDR3 DNA follows: TGTGCCAGCAGCTTAGAAGGGACAGGGGATGTCGAGCAGTACTTC. Its translation: CASSLEGTGDVEQYF.

The V call is TRBV7-9, the J call TRBJ1-5, with TRBD1 as a possible D gene (5 bases). The CDR3 is made up of 13 amino acids. Germline V gives CDR1 SEHNR, CDR2 FQNEAQ (reference sequence). The V and J ends lost 10 bases and 4 bases respectively, with 14 bases between them. CDR3 region: CATNGGTNQPQHF. CDR3 DNA: TGTGCCACGAATGGGGGGACTAATCAGCCCCAGCATTTT. The variable domain in full, completed from reference TRBV7-9 and TRBJ1-5, reads DTGVSQNPRHKITKRGQNVTFRCDPISEHNRLYWYRQTLGQGPEFLTYFQNEAQLEKSRLLSDRFSAERPKGSFSTLEIQRTEQGDSAMYLCATNGGTNQPQHFGDGTRLSIL.

This rearrangement joins TRBV3-1 (or the pseudogene TRBV3-2) to TRBJ2-5; TRBD2 aligns across 9 bases. CDR1 is LGHDT, CDR2 YNNKEL, per germline (reference sequence). V shed 4 bases, J shed 1 base, and the junction held 4 bases outside the gene matches. The CDR3 covers 15 residues. Here the CDR3 DNA reads TGTGCCAGCAGCCTCCCAGCGGGGGGCCAAGAGACCCAGTACTTC. This codes for CASSLPAGGQETQYF.

The V call is TRBV11-2, the J call TRBJ2-7; possible D gene TRBD2, 6 bases. V was pared by 5 bases and J by 6 bases, with 17 bases between. Germline assignment: CDR1 SGHAT and CDR2 FQNNGV. The CDR3 has 14 residues. CDR3 DNA sequence: TGTGCCAGCAGCGAAGGGGTCTTCGGGGGCGAGCAGTACTTC. Encoded protein: CASSEGVFGGEQYF.

The chain is built from TRBV29-1 and TRBJ1-1; 8 nucleotides agree with TRBD1. After removal of 3 bases from V and 8 bases from J, the junction contained 2 bases not matched to a gene. This CDR3 region has 11 residues. Germline loops: CDR1 SQVTM, CDR2 ANQGSEA. Here the CDR3 reads CSVDGTGEAFF. The CDR3, as DNA: TGCAGCGTTGACGGGACAGGAGAAGCTTTCTTT.

V is TRBV7-9 and J is TRBJ1-1; tentative D call: TRBD1 (5 bases). The V and J ends lost 5 bases and 6 bases respectively, with 10 bases between them. The germline V gene has CDR1 SEHNR and CDR2 FQNEAQ (reference sequence). The CDR3 covers 12 residues. CDR3 in amino acids: CASSAKGAEAFF. CDR3 bases: TGTGCCAGCAGCGCCAAAGGGGCTGAAGCTTTCTTT.

This chain connects TRBV13 to TRBJ2-1; 11 nucleotides match TRBD2. Germline CDR1 is PRHDT and CDR2 is FYEKMQ (reference sequence). The CDR3 loop spans 18 amino acids. The J segment lost 5 bases and the V segment lost 5 bases, leaving 14 bases of the junction unmatched. In DNA form, the CDR3 reads TGTGCCAGCAGCCCGACCATCCCGACTAGCGGGGACCACAATGAGCAGTTCTTC. It is translated as CASSPTIPTSGDHNEQFF.

The rearrangement joins TRBV7-2 to TRBJ2-5; 11 bases agree with TRBD1. From germline, CDR1 is SGHTA and CDR2 FQGNSA. The CDR3 totals 16 residues. Germline trimming cut 6 bases from V and 4 bases from J; bases unmatched to any gene: 10. The CDR3 DNA is TGTGCCAGCAGTCCCCAGGGACAGGGGGTTGGAGAGACCCAGTACTTC. It is translated as CASSPQGQGVGETQYF.

The CDR3 nucleotides are TGTGCCAGCAGCTTGGTGGGGGGGCCGGGCACTGAAGCTTTCTTT. Protein sequence: CASSLVGGPGTEAFF. V and J are TRBV5-4 and TRBJ1-1, with D possibly being TRBD1 (6 bases). The ends were cut back, 0 bases at V and 4 bases at J, with 13 bases in the middle. Germline V CDR1 and CDR2: SGHNT, YYREEE (reference sequence). CDR3 length: 15 residues. The complete variable domain, with remaining parts taken from reference TRBV5-4 and TRBJ1-1, reads ETGVTQSPTHLIKTRGQQVTLRCSSQSGHNTVSWYQQALGQGPQFIFQYYREEENGRGNFPPRFSGLQFPNYSSELNVNALELDDSALYLCASSLVGGPGTEAFFGQGTRLTVV.

The chain couples TRBV5-1 to TRBJ2-1; 13 nucleotides match TRBD2. Trimming cost V 6 bases and J 7 bases; bases outside gene matches: 7. The CDR3 has 15 amino acids. Germline V lookup: CDR1 SGHRS, CDR2 YFSETQ. CDR3 sequence reads: CASKGTSGNINEQFF. The CDR3 region has the DNA TGCGCCAGCAAAGGGACTAGCGGGAACATAAATGAGCAGTTCTTC.

The V and J genes are TRBV11-2 and TRBJ2-7, with TRBD1 matching over 10 bases. V shed 7 bases and J 4 bases; nucleotides not matched to a gene: 7. The CDR3 sequence is 14 residues long. Per the germline V gene, CDR1 is SGHAT and CDR2 is FQNNGV. The CDR3 loop is CASTFGQGEYEQYF. CDR3 nucleotides: TGTGCCAGCACCTTCGGACAGGGGGAGTACGAGCAGTACTTC.

The chain is built from TRBV2 and TRBJ2-3; D not certain. Trimming removed 4 bases at V and 6 bases at J, with 11 bases between. The CDR3 contains 13 residues. Germline CDR1 is SNHLY and CDR2 is FYNNEI. CDR3 DNA sequence: TGTGCCAGCAGTGTCGATCCGGGTGATACGCAGTATTTT. Translated, it gives CASSVDPGDTQYF.

The chain has TRBV30 and TRBJ1-2, with unresolved D. V lost 2 bases, J lost 8 bases, and 12 bases lay in between. The CDR3 loop spans 12 amino acids. Germline V lookup: CDR1 GTSNPN, CDR2 SVGIG (reference sequence). CDR3 nucleotide sequence: TGTGCCTGGAGTCGCGCCTGGGAGGGCTACACCTTC. Translated: CAWSRAWEGYTF.

This clone ranks as medium-sized. The CDR3 DNA sequence: TGTGCCAGCAGCACGGGACAGGGCTCCGAGCAGTACTTC. Translation: CASSTGQGSEQYF. The chain couples TRBV3-1 (or the pseudogene TRBV3-2) to TRBJ2-7, with 9 positions matching TRBD1. The length of the CDR3 is 13 residues. V gave up 5 bases and J gave up 6 bases; unmatched junction bases: 5. Per germline, CDR1 LGHDT and CDR2 YNNKEL (reference sequence).

V and J are TRBV6-6 and TRBJ2-2; the match to TRBD1 covers 7 bases. The CDR3 is 14 residues long. With V trimmed by 10 bases and J by 2 bases, 7 bases remained unmatched. In germline, CDR1 is MNHNY, CDR2 SVGAGI (reference sequence). The CDR3 DNA follows: TGTGCCACCTTTGTAGGGGGCAACACCGGGGAGCTGTTTTTT. It encodes CATFVGGNTGELFF.

This chain joins TRBV18 and TRBJ2-3, with D uncertain. The CDR3 runs 16 residues. V lost 3 bases and J lost 0, with 13 bases in between. Germline CDR1 and CDR2: KGHSH and LQKENI. The CDR3 DNA reads TGTGCCAGCTCACCGGGCCCCGACCCTAGCACAGATACGCAGTATTTT. Its translation: CASSPGPDPSTDTQYF.

V and J are TRBV5-5 and TRBJ1-1; 7 bases line up with TRBD1. CDR1 is SGHKS and CDR2 is YYEKEE in the germline V gene (reference sequence). V shed 6 bases, J shed 3 bases, and the junction held 11 bases outside the gene matches. This CDR3 region has 15 residues. CDR3 coding DNA: TGTGCCAGCACCCTACAGACAGGGAAACACACTGAAGCTTTCTTT. This gives the protein CASTLQTGKHTEAFF. Drawing the rest from reference TRBV5-5 and TRBJ1-1, the complete variable domain is DAGVTQSPTHLIKTRGQQVTLRCSPISGHKSVSWYQQVLGQGPQFIFQYYEKEERGRGNFPDRFSARQFPNYSSELNVNALLLGDSALYLCASTLQTGKHTEAFFGQGTRLTVV.

The CDR3 DNA sequence: TGTGCCAGCAGTTCGTACACTTTAGCGGGAGTGGGGGATGAGCAGTTCTTC. Protein sequence: CASSSYTLAGVGDEQFF. The rearrangement links TRBV6-2 or TRBV6-3 to TRBJ2-1; 9 positions agree with TRBD2. This CDR3 region has 17 residues. Looked up from germline, CDR1 is MNHEY and CDR2 is SVGEGT. V shed 4 bases and J 8 bases; nucleotides not matched to a gene: 15.

The V call is TRBV7-2, the J call TRBJ2-1, with 11 nucleotides matching TRBD2. After removal of 1 base from V and 4 bases from J, the junction contained 3 bases not matched to a gene. The germline V gene has CDR1 SGHTA and CDR2 FQGNSA. The CDR3 extends over 16 amino acids. The CDR3 coding sequence is TGTGCCAGCAGCTTAGGTAGCGGGGGGGTATACAATGAGCAGTTCTTC. It yields the protein CASSLGSGGVYNEQFF.

The genes are TRBV5-1 and TRBJ2-7, with TRBD2 identical over 11 bases. This CDR3 spans 15 amino acids. Germline loops: CDR1 SGHRS, CDR2 YFSETQ. After removal of 4 bases from V and 1 base from J, the junction contained 4 bases not matched to a gene. CDR3 loop: CASSARLAGSYEQYF. The CDR3 nucleotides read TGCGCCAGCAGCGCCCGACTAGCGGGGTCCTACGAGCAGTACTTC. The full variable domain, its missing parts supplied by reference TRBV5-1 and TRBJ2-7, is KAGVTQTPRYLIKTRGQQVTLSCSPISGHRSVSWYQQTPGQGLQFLFEYFSETQRNKGNFPGRFSGRQFSNSRSEMNVSTLELGDSALYLCASSARLAGSYEQYFGPGTRLTVT.

The chain uses TRBV5-8 and TRBJ1-2, with TRBD1 identical over 8 bases. CDR3 size: 14 residues. Germline V CDR1 and CDR2: SGHTS, YDEGEE. J was trimmed by 4 bases and V by 9 bases; bases with no gene match: 11. CDR3 loop: CATTKDRVGYGYTF. Here the CDR3 DNA reads TGTGCCACCACAAAGGACAGGGTGGGCTATGGCTACACCTTC.